The 21 T cell receptor beta chains below all came from one sample that was sequenced in a study of T cell changes during pregnancy in multiple sclerosis. Repertoires were generated with immunoSEQ multiplex PCR, while TCRdb's copy carries only in-frame clones and drops some. The repertoire holds 110,000 or so clones, with under 95% as singletons. Sequences were derived from peripheral blood, sampled before pregnancy. The receptors shown here come from a female donor with multiple sclerosis, enrolled in a pregnancy study.

As DNA, the CDR3 is TGTGCCAGTAGTATACCGGGACAAGTTAGCAATCAGCCCCAGCATTTT. The encoded protein is CASSIPGQVSNQPQHF. This rearrangement joins TRBV19 to TRBJ1-5; D possibly corresponds to TRBD1 (6 bases). This CDR3 has 16 amino acids. Trimming removed 2 bases from V and 0 bases from J, with 11 bases in between. Germline CDR1 and CDR2: LNHDA and SQIVND (reference sequence).

This clone was recorded only once. The chain is built from TRBV7-8 and TRBJ1-2, with TRBD1 matching over 8 bases. Germline V gene lookup returns CDR1 SGHVS and CDR2 FQNEAQ. The CDR3 spans 15 residues. Unmatched junction bases numbered 6, after V lost 6 bases and J lost 0 bases. The CDR3 protein is CASSPTGGANYGYTF. The CDR3, as DNA: TGTGCCAGCAGTCCAACAGGGGGAGCTAACTATGGCTACACCTTC.

The V call is TRBV9, the J call TRBJ2-5; 8 positions match TRBD2. Germline CDR1 reads SGDLS; CDR2 reads YYNGEE. The ends lost 6 bases at V and 3 bases at J; junction bases unmatched: 13. There are 16 residues in the CDR3. CDR3: CASTLDRGGGKETQYF. CDR3 nucleotide sequence: TGTGCCAGCACCCTAGATCGGGGGGGTGGTAAAGAGACCCAGTACTTC. Full variable domain (remainder filled in from reference TRBV9 and TRBJ2-5): DSGVTQTPKHLITATGQRVTLRCSPRSGDLSVYWYQQSLDQGLQFLIQYYNGEERAKGNILERFSAQQFPDLHSELNLSSLELGDSALYFCASTLDRGGGKETQYFGPGTRLLVL.

The chain carries TRBV19 and TRBJ1-1, with D unresolved. Per the germline V gene, CDR1 is LNHDA and CDR2 is SQIVND (reference sequence). The CDR3 runs 14 residues. V dropped 2 bases and J dropped 0 bases, with 7 bases sitting between them. CDR3 protein: CASSISQMNTEAFF. The CDR3 region has the DNA TGTGCCAGTAGTATATCACAGATGAACACTGAAGCTTTCTTT.

V is TRBV30 and J is TRBJ1-5, with D perhaps matching TRBD1 (5 bases). Germline CDR1 and CDR2: GTSNPN and SVGIG (reference sequence). This CDR3 comprises 13 residues. With 7 bases removed from V and 1 base from J, the gap between germline ends came to 11 bases. CDR3 coding DNA: TGTGCCTACTCGGGGGGGAGCAATCAGCCCCAGCATTTT. This codes for CAYSGGSNQPQHF.

The chain employs TRBV6-6 and TRBJ1-1; D may be TRBD1 (5 bases). In germline, CDR1 is MNHNY, CDR2 SVGAGI (reference sequence). This CDR3 region has 13 residues. V gave up 9 bases and J gave up 4 bases, with 15 bases separating them. This CDR3 reads CASTREWGTEAFF. DNA for the CDR3: TGTGCCAGTACCAGGGAATGGGGCACTGAAGCTTTCTTT.

CDR3: CASSPSGDSYNSPLHF. CDR3 coding DNA: TGTGCCAGCAGTCCCTCAGGCGACTCCTATAATTCACCCCTCCACTTT. This chain joins TRBV25-1 and TRBJ1-6; D is unclear. V lost 5 bases to trimming and J lost 0 bases, with 11 bases between them. Per the germline V gene, CDR1 is MGHDK and CDR2 is SYGVNS. CDR3 length: 16 residues.

The chain employs TRBV2 and TRBJ2-3; 7 bases are shared with TRBD2. CDR3 length equals 14 residues. V lost 4 bases to trimming and J lost 3 bases; unmatched junction nucleotides: 4. Germline CDR1 SNHLY, CDR2 FYNNEI. The CDR3 nucleotides are TGTGCCAGCAGTGTACTAGCGAAGACAGATACGCAGTATTTT. Translation: CASSVLAKTDTQYF. The full variable domain, completed using reference TRBV2 and TRBJ2-3, is EPEVTQTPSHQVTQMGQEVILRCVPISNHLYFYWYRQILGQKVEFLVSFYNNEISEKSEIFDDQFSVERPDGSNFTLKIRSTKLEDSAMYFCASSVLAKTDTQYFGPGTRLTVL.

The rearrangement links TRBV30 to TRBJ1-5; no reliable D call. Trimming cost V 3 bases and J 9 bases, with 18 bases left between them. Germline CDR1 is GTSNPN and CDR2 is SVGIG (reference sequence). CDR3 length: 14 residues. CDR3 sequence reads: CAWSPGSSIGPQHF. The CDR3 DNA sequence: TGTGCCTGGAGCCCGGGTAGTTCAATAGGGCCCCAGCATTTT. Using reference TRBV30 and TRBJ1-5 for the parts outside the CDR3, the full variable domain is SQTIHQWPATLVQPVGSPLSLECTVEGTSNPNLYWYRQAAGRGLQLLFYSVGIGQISSEVPQNLSASRPQDRQFILSSKKLLLSDSGFYLCAWSPGSSIGPQHFGDGTRLSIL.

This chain uses TRBV10-3 with TRBJ2-2; TRBD1 matches 8 bases. After removal of 8 bases from V and 2 bases from J, the junction contained 4 bases not matched to a gene. Germline lookup yields CDR1 ENHRY and CDR2 SYGVKD. The CDR3 covers 14 residues. CDR3 loop: CAIAGQANTGELFF. CDR3 nucleotides: TGTGCCATCGCGGGACAGGCTAACACCGGGGAGCTGTTTTTT.

The CDR3 loop is CASSQAAGGTDTEAFF. In DNA, the CDR3 is TGTGCCAGCAGCCAAGCGGCAGGGGGCACCGACACTGAAGCTTTCTTT. This rearrangement joins TRBV14 to TRBJ1-1; 8 bases map to TRBD1. J was trimmed by 3 bases and V by 1 base; bases with no gene match: 7. Germline assignment: CDR1 SGHDN and CDR2 FVKESK. CDR3 size: 16 residues. The variable domain in full, with the rest retrieved from reference TRBV14 and TRBJ1-1, is EAGVTQFPSHSVIEKGQTVTLRCDPISGHDNLYWYRRVMGKEIKFLLHFVKESKQDESGMPNNRFLAERTGGTYSTLKVQPAELEDSGVYFCASSQAAGGTDTEAFFGQGTRLTVV.

CDR3 sequence (DNA): TGTGCCAGCAGAGTTGGGGGGGTGGGGGAAAAACTGTTTTTT. Its translation is CASRVGGVGEKLFF. The chain combines TRBV6-5 with TRBJ1-4, with D possibly TRBD1 on 5 matching bases. In germline, CDR1 is MNHEY, CDR2 SVGAGI. V shed 6 bases and J shed 8 bases, with 16 bases lying between them. There are 14 residues in the CDR3.

This chain links TRBV6-5 with TRBJ2-7; D may be TRBD1 (6 bases). The CDR3 consists of 12 residues. The ends were cut back, 7 bases at V and 3 bases at J, with 10 bases in the middle. Germline CDR1 and CDR2: MNHEY and SVGAGI. The CDR3 DNA sequence: TGTGCCAGCAACGCAGGGGTCTACGAGCAGTACTTC. The encoded protein is CASNAGVYEQYF.

This chain joins TRBV27 and TRBJ2-3; 7 positions match TRBD1. Germline CDR1 MNHEY, CDR2 SMNVEV (reference sequence). The CDR3 is 18 residues long. With 4 bases clipped from V and 1 base from J, the junction kept 14 bases outside the gene matches. CDR3 protein: CASSSSFSQGKGTDTQYF. Written as DNA, the CDR3 is TGTGCCAGCAGTTCGTCTTTTTCACAGGGGAAGGGCACAGATACGCAGTATTTT.

V usage is TRBV21-1 and J usage is TRBJ1-2; TRBD1 is taken as the D call from the table, unchecked against the DNA. TRBV21-1 counts as a pseudogene. This CDR3 is built from 20 residues. The CDR3 DNA reads TGTGCCAGCAGCAAGAAGATAGGGGTTTCAGGGGGCAGGTTGTCGGTCGGCTACACCTTC. It is translated as CASSKKIGVSGGRLSVGYTF.

The chain is built from TRBV5-1 and TRBJ2-1; 10 bases fit TRBD1. Germline CDR1 SGHRS, CDR2 YFSETQ. J gave up 2 bases and V 5 bases, and 4 bases lay outside the gene matches. This CDR3 comprises 15 residues. The CDR3 DNA follows: TGCGCCAGCAGACGCGACAGGGGGCCCTACAATGAGCAGTTCTTC. Encoded protein: CASRRDRGPYNEQFF.

The chain carries TRBV6-1 and TRBJ1-1, with D tentatively TRBD1 (5 bases). Germline lookup yields CDR1 MNHNS and CDR2 SASEGT. The CDR3 length is 13 residues. V lost 4 bases and J 4 bases, leaving 10 bases between the germline ends. CDR3 nucleotide sequence: TGTGCCAGCAGTGTTGGGGGGGGCACTGAAGCTTTCTTT. It specifies CASSVGGGTEAFF.

The rearrangement joins TRBV6-5 to TRBJ1-1; possible D gene TRBD1, 6 bases. The CDR3 length is 16 residues. V was cut by 2 bases and J by 9 bases, with 22 bases left in between. CDR1 is MNHEY, CDR2 SVGAGI, per germline. Here the CDR3 reads CASSYEFTGQNSKAFF. CDR3 DNA sequence: TGTGCCAGCAGTTACGAGTTTACGGGACAAAATTCGAAAGCTTTCTTT.

V is TRBV6-1 and J is TRBJ2-2, with a possible D match to TRBD1 (6 bases). V was pared by 6 bases and J by 2 bases, with 10 bases between. Germline-derived CDR1 and CDR2 are MNHNS and SASEGT. The length of the CDR3 is 14 residues. DNA for the CDR3: TGTGCCAGCAGAGAGGACAGCAACACCGGGGAGCTGTTTTTT. This sequence encodes CASREDSNTGELFF.

The CDR3: CASSAHSGGAGTDTQYF. For the CDR3, the DNA is TGTGCCAGCAGCGCGCATAGCGGGGGGGCCGGCACAGATACGCAGTATTTT. The V gene is TRBV9, the J gene TRBJ2-3, with 11 bases lining up with TRBD2. Trimming cost V 3 bases and J 1 base; bases outside gene matches: 7. The CDR3 is 17 residues long. The V gene's germline CDR1 is SGDLS and CDR2 YYNGEE.

The CDR3 DNA reads as TGCGCCAGCAGCTTGACAGGACAGCACACCGGGGAGCTGTTTTTT. Protein sequence: CASSLTGQHTGELFF. The V gene is TRBV5-1, the J gene TRBJ2-2; maybe TRBD1 (6 bases). V lost 1 base, J lost 3 bases, and 10 bases lay in between. There are 15 residues in the CDR3. Germline CDR1 and CDR2: SGHRS and YFSETQ.